The clone carrying this TCR beta chain has only a few counts. Its antigen is still unknown. Trimming took off 1 base at V and 4 bases at J, with 8 bases between the two ends. The CDR3 covers 14 residues. The entire patient cohort was treatment-naive prior to thyroid surgery. This specimen belongs to a study of metastatic and nonmetastatic thyroid tumors. Study conclusions and caveats: Within blood and tumor, benign nodules reportedly had significantly lower TCR beta diversity than malignant thyroid tumors did.

TCRdb re-called clones via MiXCR from the PCR reads. Here the sample spans around 34,000 clones, 20% being singletons. Input material: blood. The source is a female donor with papillary thyroid cancer or a benign thyroid nodule (not recorded which). Some clones in this sample may be carry-over from other donors' samples. V gene TRBV12-3 or TRBV12-4 combines with J gene TRBJ2-1; D remains ambiguous. CDR3 loop: CASSLGPVYNEQFF. The CDR3 nucleotides read TGTGCCAGCAGTTTAGGCCCGGTATACAATGAGCAGTTCTTC.